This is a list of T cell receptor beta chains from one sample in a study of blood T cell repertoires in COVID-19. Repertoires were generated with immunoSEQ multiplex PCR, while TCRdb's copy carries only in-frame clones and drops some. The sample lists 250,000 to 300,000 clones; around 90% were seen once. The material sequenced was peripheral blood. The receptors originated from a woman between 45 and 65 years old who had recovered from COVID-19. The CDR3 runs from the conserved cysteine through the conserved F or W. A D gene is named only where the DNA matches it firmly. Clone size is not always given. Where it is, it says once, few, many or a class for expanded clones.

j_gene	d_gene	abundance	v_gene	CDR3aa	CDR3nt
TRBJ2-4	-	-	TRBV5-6	CASSPITSSKNIQYF	TGTGCCAGCAGCCCAATTACTAGTTCCAAAAACATTCAGTACTTC
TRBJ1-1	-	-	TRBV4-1	CASSIPQQAKNTEAFF	TGCGCCAGCAGCATCCCCCAGCAGGCGAAGAACACTGAAGCTTTCTTT
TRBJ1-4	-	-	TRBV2	CASGPQNEKLFF	TGTGCCAGCGGTCCGCAGAATGAAAAACTGTTTTTT
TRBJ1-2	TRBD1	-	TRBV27	CASRQGGRDYGYTF	TGTGCCAGCAGGCAGGGGGGTAGGGACTATGGCTACACCTTC
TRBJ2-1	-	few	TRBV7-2	CASSFPGLSYNEQFF	TGTGCCAGCAGCTTCCCGGGACTCTCCTACAATGAGCAGTTCTTC
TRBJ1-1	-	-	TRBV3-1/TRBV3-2	CASSGRGGGTEAFF	TGTGCCAGCAGCGGTCGGGGGGGAGGAACTGAAGCTTTCTTT
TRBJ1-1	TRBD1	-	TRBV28	CASSSPSGTGGREAFF	TGTGCCAGCAGCTCTCCTTCCGGGACAGGGGGCCGTGAAGCTTTCTTT
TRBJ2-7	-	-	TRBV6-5	CASTDTPGNSYEQYF	TGTGCCAGCACCGACACACCAGGAAATAGTTACGAGCAGTACTTC
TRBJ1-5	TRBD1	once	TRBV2	CASSWTGTNQPQHF	TGTGCCAGCAGTTGGACAGGGACGAATCAGCCCCAGCATTTT
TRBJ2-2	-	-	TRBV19	CASKATNLNTGELFF	TGTGCCAGTAAAGCTACCAACTTGAACACCGGGGAGCTGTTTTTT
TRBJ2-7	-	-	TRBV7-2	CASSRQGSENYEQYF	TGTGCCAGCAGCCGCCAGGGGTCCGAAAACTACGAGCAGTACTTC
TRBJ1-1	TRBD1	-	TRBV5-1	CASSLEGTALEAFF	TGCGCCAGCAGCTTGGAGGGGACAGCCCTTGAAGCTTTCTTT
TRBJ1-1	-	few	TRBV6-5	CASSSQGGVAFF	TGTGCCAGCAGTTCTCAAGGGGGAGTGGCTTTCTTT
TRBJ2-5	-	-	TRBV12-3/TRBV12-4	CASSGQLETQYF	TGTGCCAGCAGTGGACAGTTGGAGACCCAGTACTTC
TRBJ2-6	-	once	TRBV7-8	CASSRDRTGANVLTF	TGTGCCAGCAGCCGTGACAGGACTGGGGCCAACGTCCTGACTTTC
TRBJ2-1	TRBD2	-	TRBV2	CASRGTRYEQFF	TGTGCCAGCAGGGGGACTAGGTATGAGCAGTTCTTC
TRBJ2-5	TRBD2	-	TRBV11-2	CASSLVRASGFQETQYF	TGTGCCAGCAGCTTAGTAAGGGCTAGCGGCTTCCAAGAGACCCAGTACTTC
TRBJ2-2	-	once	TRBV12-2	CASRLARETHSDNGELFF	TGTGCAAGTCGCTTAGCGAGAGAGACCCACTCGGACAACGGGGAGCTGTTTTTT
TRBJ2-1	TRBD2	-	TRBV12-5	CASGLDNSGNEQFF	TGTGCTAGTGGTTTGGATAATAGCGGGAATGAGCAGTTCTTC
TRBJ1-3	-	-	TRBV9	CASSTGGNTIYF	TGTGCCAGCAGCACCGGTGGAAACACCATATATTTT
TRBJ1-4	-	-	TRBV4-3	CASSATGPNEKLFF	TGCGCCAGCAGCGCGACAGGACCTAATGAAAAACTGTTTTTT
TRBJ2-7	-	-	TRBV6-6	CASSYPGTSSYEQYF	TGTGCCAGCAGTTATCCCGGGACATCTTCCTACGAGCAGTACTTC
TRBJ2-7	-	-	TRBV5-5	CASSQDRRAYEQYF	TGTGCCAGCAGCCAGGACCGGCGGGCCTACGAGCAGTACTTC
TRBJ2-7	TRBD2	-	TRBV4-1	CASSQEFHASGRADSSYEQYF	TGCGCCAGCAGCCAAGAGTTCCACGCTAGCGGGAGGGCCGATTCGTCCTACGAGCAGTACTTC
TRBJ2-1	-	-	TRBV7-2	CASSLEWSENEQFF	TGTGCCAGCAGCTTAGAGTGGTCAGAAAATGAGCAGTTCTTC
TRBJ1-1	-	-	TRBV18	CASSPLPKRGNTEAFF	TGTGCCAGCTCACCACTACCGAAAAGGGGAAACACTGAAGCTTTCTTT
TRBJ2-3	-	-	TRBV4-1	CASSQTGRGGGTDTQYF	TGCGCCAGCAGCCAAACCGGGCGGGGCGGGGGCACAGATACGCAGTATTTT
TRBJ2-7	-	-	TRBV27	CASGRSAAYEQYF	TGTGCCAGCGGGAGGTCAGCGGCCTACGAGCAGTACTTC
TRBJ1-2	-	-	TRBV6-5	CASSYASRSGYTF	TGTGCCAGCAGTTACGCCAGTAGGAGCGGCTACACCTTC
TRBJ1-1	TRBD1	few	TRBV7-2	CASSRQGAGAFF	TGTGCCAGCAGCAGACAGGGGGCTGGGGCTTTCTTT
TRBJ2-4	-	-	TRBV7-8	CASSLAAVQLAKNIQYF	TGTGCCAGCAGCTTAGCGGCGGTCCAGCTAGCCAAAAACATTCAGTACTTC
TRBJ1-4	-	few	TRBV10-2	CASSEGGDREKLFF	TGCGCCAGCAGTGAGGGAGGGGATCGGGAAAAACTGTTTTTT
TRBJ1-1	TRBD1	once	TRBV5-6	CASSWTGRTEAFF	TGTGCCAGCAGCTGGACAGGACGCACTGAAGCTTTCTTT
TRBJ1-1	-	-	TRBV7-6	CASSSVPTGTLRTNTEAFF	TGTGCCAGCAGCTCCGTACCTACAGGGACCCTGAGAACGAACACTGAAGCTTTCTTT
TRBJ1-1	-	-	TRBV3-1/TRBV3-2	CASSKTGLNTEAFF	TGTGCCAGCAGTAAAACAGGCCTGAACACTGAAGCTTTCTTT
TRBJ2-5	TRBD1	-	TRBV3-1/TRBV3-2	CASSQGWTGGAGTQYF	TGTGCCAGCAGCCAAGGGTGGACAGGGGGCGCGGGGACCCAGTACTTC
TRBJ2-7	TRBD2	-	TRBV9	CASSVEGGGSYEQYF	TGTGCCAGCAGCGTAGAGGGCGGGGGCTCCTACGAGCAGTACTTC
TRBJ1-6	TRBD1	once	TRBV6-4	CASSERQGTSPLHF	TGTGCCAGCAGTGAACGACAGGGGACTTCACCCCTCCACTTT
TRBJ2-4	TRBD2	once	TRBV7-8	CASSPRTPQREGFWAKNIQYF	TGTGCCAGCAGCCCACGAACGCCCCAGCGGGAGGGTTTCTGGGCCAAAAACATTCAGTACTTC
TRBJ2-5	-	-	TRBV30	CAWSVLEAQYF	TGTGCCTGGAGTGTATTGGAGGCCCAGTACTTC
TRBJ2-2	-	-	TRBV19	CATSARGAPGELFF	TGTGCCACCTCGGCACGGGGGGCCCCCGGGGAGCTGTTTTTT
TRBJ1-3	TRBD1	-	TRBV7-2	CASSVKQGGGSTIYF	TGTGCCAGCAGCGTAAAACAGGGGGGTGGAAGCACCATATATTTT
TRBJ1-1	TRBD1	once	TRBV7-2	CASSLGFLEGATEAFF	TGTGCCAGCAGCTTAGGCTTTTTGGAGGGGGCGACTGAAGCTTTCTTT
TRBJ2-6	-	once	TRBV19	CASSIFGGLSGANVLTF	TGTGCCAGTAGTATCTTTGGGGGACTCTCTGGGGCCAACGTCCTGACTTTC
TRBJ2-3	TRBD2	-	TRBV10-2	CASSVSGRTDTQYF	TGCGCCAGCAGTGTAAGCGGGAGGACAGATACGCAGTATTTT
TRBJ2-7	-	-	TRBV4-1	CASSQDFDRRISRSYEQYF	TGCGCCAGCAGCCAAGATTTTGATCGGAGAATTAGCCGGTCCTACGAGCAGTACTTC